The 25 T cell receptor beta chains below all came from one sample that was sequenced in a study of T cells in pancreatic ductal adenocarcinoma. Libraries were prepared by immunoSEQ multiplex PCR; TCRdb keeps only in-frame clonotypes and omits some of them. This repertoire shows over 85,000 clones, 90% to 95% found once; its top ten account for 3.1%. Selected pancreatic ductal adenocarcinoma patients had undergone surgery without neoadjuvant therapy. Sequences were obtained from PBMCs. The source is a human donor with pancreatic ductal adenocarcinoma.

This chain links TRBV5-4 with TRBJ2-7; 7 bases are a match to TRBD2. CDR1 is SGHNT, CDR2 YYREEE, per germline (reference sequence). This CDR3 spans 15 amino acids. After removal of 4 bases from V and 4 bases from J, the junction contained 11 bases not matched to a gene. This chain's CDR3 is CASSRSGLAVYEQYF. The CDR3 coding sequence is TGTGCCAGCAGCCGATCGGGGCTAGCGGTTTACGAGCAGTACTTC. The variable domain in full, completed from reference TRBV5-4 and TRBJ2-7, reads ETGVTQSPTHLIKTRGQQVTLRCSSQSGHNTVSWYQQALGQGPQFIFQYYREEENGRGNFPPRFSGLQFPNYSSELNVNALELDDSALYLCASSRSGLAVYEQYFGPGTRLTVT.

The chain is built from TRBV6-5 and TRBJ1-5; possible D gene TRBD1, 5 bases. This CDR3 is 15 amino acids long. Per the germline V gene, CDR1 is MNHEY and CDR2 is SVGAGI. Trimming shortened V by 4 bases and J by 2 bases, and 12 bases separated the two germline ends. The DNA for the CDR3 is TGTGCCAGCAGTTCGGGCAGGGAGGGCAATCAGCCCCAGCATTTT. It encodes CASSSGREGNQPQHF.

The CDR3 sequence is CASSQDRTETQYF. As DNA, the CDR3 is TGTGCCAGCAGCCAGGACAGGACGGAGACCCAGTACTTC. The rearrangement uses TRBV7-7 and TRBJ2-5, with 7 bases matching TRBD1. The length of the CDR3 is 13 residues. Germline CDR1 reads SSHAT; CDR2 reads FNYEAQ (reference sequence). Germline trimming cut 5 bases from V and 5 bases from J; bases unmatched to any gene: 5.

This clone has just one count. Here the CDR3 DNA reads TGTGCCAGCAGCCCAAGCGGGAGGGGGTCCTACGAGCAGTACTTC. Protein product: CASSPSGRGSYEQYF. The V and J genes are TRBV11-2 and TRBJ2-7; 10 nucleotides align to TRBD2. The CDR3 spans 15 residues. Germline lookup yields CDR1 SGHAT and CDR2 FQNNGV. V shed 5 bases, J shed 1 base, and the junction held 5 bases outside the gene matches. The variable domain in full, completed from reference TRBV11-2 and TRBJ2-7, reads EAGVAQSPRYKIIEKRQSVAFWCNPISGHATLYWYQQILGQGPKLLIQFQNNGVVDDSQLPKDRFSAERLKGVDSTLKIQPAKLEDSAVYLCASSPSGRGSYEQYFGPGTRLTVT.

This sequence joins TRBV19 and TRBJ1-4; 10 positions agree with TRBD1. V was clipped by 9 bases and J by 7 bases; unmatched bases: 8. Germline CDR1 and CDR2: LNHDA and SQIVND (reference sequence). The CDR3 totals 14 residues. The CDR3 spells CASSRDRGGEKLFF. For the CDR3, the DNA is TGTGCCAGCAGCCGGGACAGGGGAGGTGAAAAACTGTTTTTT.

CDR3 DNA: TGTGCCAGCAGCTGGGGCCGGGGGGAGACCCAGTACTTC. Translation: CASSWGRGETQYF. This sequence joins TRBV5-6 and TRBJ2-5; a weak D match, TRBD2 (6 bases). CDR3 length: 13 amino acids. V was cut by 3 bases and J by 5 bases, with 11 bases left in between. CDR1 SGHDT and CDR2 YYEEEE come from the germline V gene.

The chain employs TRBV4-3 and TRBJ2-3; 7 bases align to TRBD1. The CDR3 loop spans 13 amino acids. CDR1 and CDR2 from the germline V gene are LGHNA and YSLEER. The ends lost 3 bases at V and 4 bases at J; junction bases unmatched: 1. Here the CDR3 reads CASSQQGADTQYF. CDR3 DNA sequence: TGCGCCAGCAGCCAGCAGGGGGCAGATACGCAGTATTTT.

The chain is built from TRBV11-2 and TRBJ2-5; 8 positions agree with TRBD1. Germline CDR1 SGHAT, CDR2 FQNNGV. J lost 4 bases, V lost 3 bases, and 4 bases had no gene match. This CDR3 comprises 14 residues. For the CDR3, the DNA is TGTGCCAGCAGCTTCAGGGGGCGGGTAGAGACCCAGTACTTC. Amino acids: CASSFRGRVETQYF.

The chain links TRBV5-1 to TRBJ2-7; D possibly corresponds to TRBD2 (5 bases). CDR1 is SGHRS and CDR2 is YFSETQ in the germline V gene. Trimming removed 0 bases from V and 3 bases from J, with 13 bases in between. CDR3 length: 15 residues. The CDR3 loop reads CASSLGLAGYYEQYF. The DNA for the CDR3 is TGCGCCAGCAGCTTGGGTCTAGCAGGCTACTACGAGCAGTACTTC.

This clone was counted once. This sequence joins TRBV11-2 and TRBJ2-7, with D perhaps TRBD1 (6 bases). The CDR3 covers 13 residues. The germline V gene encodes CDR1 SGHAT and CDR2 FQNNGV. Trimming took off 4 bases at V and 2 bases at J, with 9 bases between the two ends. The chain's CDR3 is CASSSRDTYEQYF. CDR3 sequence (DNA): TGTGCCAGCAGCTCCCGGGACACCTACGAGCAGTACTTC.

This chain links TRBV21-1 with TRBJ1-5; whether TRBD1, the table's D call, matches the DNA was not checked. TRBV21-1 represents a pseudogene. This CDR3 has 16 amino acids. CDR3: CASSKGGTGGDQPQHF. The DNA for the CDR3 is TGTGCCAGCAGCAAAGGTGGGACAGGGGGCGATCAGCCCCAGCATTTT.

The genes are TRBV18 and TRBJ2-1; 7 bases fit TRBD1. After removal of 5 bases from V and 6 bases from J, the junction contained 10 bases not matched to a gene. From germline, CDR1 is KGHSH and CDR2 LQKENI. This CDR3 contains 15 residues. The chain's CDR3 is CASSTGTAYSNEQFF. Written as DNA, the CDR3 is TGTGCCAGCTCAACAGGGACAGCCTATTCCAATGAGCAGTTCTTC.

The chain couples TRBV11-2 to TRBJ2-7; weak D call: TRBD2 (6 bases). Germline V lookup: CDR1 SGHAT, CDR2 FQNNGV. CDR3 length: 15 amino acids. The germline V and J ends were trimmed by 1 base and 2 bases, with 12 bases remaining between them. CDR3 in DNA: TGTGCCAGCAGCTTAGGGACTACCCAACCCTACGAGCAGTACTTC. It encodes CASSLGTTQPYEQYF.

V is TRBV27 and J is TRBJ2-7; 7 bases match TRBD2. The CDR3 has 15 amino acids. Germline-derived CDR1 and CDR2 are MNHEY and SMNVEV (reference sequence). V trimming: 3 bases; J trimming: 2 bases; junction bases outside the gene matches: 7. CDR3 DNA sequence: TGTGCCAGCAGTTTTAGTTTTGGGGGGGCCTACGAGCAGTACTTC. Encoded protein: CASSFSFGGAYEQYF.

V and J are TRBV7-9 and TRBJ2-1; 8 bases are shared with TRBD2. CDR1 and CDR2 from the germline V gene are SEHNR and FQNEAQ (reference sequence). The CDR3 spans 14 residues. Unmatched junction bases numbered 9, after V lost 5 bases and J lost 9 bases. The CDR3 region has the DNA TGTGCCAGCAGCCCCCAGAGCGGGAGTCGTGAGCAGTTCTTC. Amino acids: CASSPQSGSREQFF.

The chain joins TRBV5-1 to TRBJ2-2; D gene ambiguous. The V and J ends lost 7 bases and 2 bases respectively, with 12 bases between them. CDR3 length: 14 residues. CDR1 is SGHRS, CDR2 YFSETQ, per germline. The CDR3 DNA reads TGCGCCAGCTCAGTGTCGGGTAACACCGGGGAGCTGTTTTTT. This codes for CASSVSGNTGELFF.

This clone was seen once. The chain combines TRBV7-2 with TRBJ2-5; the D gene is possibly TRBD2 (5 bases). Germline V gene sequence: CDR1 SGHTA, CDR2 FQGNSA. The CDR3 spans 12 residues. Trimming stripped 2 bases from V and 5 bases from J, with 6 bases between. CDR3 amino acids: CASSLQRETQYF. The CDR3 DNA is TGTGCCAGCAGCTTACAGCGGGAGACCCAGTACTTC.

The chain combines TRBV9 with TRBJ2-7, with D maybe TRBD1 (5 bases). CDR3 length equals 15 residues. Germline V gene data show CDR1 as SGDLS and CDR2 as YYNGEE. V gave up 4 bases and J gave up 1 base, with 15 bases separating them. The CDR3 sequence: CASSIAPTESYEQYF. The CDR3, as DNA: TGTGCCAGCAGCATAGCCCCGACAGAGTCCTACGAGCAGTACTTC.

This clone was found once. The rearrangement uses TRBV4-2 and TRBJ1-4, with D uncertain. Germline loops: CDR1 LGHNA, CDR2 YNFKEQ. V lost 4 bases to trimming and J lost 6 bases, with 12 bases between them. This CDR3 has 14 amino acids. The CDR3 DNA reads TGTGCCAGCAGCCGGAGGGATGGTGATGAAAAACTGTTTTTT. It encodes CASSRRDGDEKLFF.

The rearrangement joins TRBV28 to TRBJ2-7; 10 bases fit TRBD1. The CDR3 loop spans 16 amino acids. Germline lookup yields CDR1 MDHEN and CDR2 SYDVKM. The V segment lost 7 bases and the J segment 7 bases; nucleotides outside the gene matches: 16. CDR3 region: CASNPTPGQGLGEQYF. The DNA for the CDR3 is TGTGCCAGCAACCCTACTCCGGGACAGGGGCTTGGGGAGCAGTACTTC.

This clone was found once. This chain's CDR3 is CASSLQGPYEQYF. The CDR3 DNA is TGTGCCAGCAGCTTACAGGGCCCCTACGAGCAGTACTTC. The chain joins TRBV11-2 to TRBJ2-7; possibly TRBD1 for D (5 bases). Germline V gives CDR1 SGHAT, CDR2 FQNNGV. There are 13 residues in the CDR3. Trimming removed 2 bases at V and 2 bases at J, with 7 bases between.

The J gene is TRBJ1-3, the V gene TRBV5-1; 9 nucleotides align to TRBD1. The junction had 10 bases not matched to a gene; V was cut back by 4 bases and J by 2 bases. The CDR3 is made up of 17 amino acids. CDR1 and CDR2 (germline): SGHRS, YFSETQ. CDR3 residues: CASSRRGQGDPGNTIYF. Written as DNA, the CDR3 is TGCGCCAGCAGCAGGAGGGGACAGGGTGACCCTGGAAACACCATATATTTT. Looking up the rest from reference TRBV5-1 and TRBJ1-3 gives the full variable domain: KAGVTQTPRYLIKTRGQQVTLSCSPISGHRSVSWYQQTPGQGLQFLFEYFSETQRNKGNFPGRFSGRQFSNSRSEMNVSTLELGDSALYLCASSRRGQGDPGNTIYFGEGSWLTVV.

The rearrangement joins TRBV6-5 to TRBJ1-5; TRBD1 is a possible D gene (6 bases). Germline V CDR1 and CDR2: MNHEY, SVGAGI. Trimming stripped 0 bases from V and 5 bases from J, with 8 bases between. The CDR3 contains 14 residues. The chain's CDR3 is CASSYSYRDQPQHF. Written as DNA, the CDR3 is TGTGCCAGCAGTTACTCCTACAGGGATCAGCCCCAGCATTTT.

CDR3 bases: TGTGCCAGCAGCCTCCGACCGCTAGCGAATGAGCAGTTCTTC. The encoded protein is CASSLRPLANEQFF. This chain uses TRBV9 with TRBJ2-1; TRBD2 might be the D (6 bases). V lost 4 bases and J lost 7, with 15 bases in between. This CDR3 has 14 amino acids. CDR1 is SGDLS and CDR2 is YYNGEE in the germline V gene.

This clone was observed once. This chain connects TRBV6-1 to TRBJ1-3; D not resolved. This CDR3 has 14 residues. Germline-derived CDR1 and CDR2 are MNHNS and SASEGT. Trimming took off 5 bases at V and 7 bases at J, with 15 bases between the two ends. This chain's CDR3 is CASSLWIPGNTIYF. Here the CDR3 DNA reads TGTGCCAGCAGTTTATGGATCCCCGGGAACACCATATATTTT.